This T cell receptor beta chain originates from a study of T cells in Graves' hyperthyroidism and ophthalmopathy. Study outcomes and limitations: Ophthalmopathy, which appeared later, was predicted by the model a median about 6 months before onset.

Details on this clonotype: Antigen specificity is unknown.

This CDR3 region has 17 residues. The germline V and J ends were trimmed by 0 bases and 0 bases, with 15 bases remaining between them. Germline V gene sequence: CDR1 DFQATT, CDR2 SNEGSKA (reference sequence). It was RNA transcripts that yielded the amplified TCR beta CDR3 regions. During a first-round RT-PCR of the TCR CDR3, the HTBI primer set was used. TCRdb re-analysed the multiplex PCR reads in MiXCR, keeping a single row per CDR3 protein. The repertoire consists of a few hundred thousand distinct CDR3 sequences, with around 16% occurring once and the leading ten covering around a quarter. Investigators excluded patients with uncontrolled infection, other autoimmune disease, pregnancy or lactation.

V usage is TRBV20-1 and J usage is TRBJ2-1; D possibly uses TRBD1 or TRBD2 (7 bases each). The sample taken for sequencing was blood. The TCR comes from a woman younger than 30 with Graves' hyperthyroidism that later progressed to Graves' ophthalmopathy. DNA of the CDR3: TGCAGTGCTAGAGATCAGGGGGGACTACCCTCCTACAATGAGCAGTTCTTC. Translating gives CSARDQGGLPSYNEQFF.